This T cell receptor (beta chain) was sequenced during a study of cytomegalovirus exposure and HLA in healthy donors. Findings of the study overall: Most TCR sequences proved rare, with some public TCRs found in many donors.

PCR employed 60 Vbeta and 13 Jbeta primers. Assay used: immunoSEQ multiplex PCR; TCRdb lists only in-frame clones, some missing. Of approximately 100,000 clones listed, 60% to 75% are singletons. Notes on this clone: Its antigen is unidentified.

The V end lost 5 bases, the J end lost 5 bases, and 15 bases lay between the germline ends. Germline-derived CDR1 and CDR2 are LNHNV and YYDKDF (reference sequence). The CDR3 runs to 14 residues. J is TRBJ1-2 and V is TRBV15, with D maybe TRBD1 (6 bases). The source of this sequence is a woman in her 40s in good health and CMV-seronegative. Sequences were obtained from PBMCs. CDR3 sequence (DNA): TGTGCCACCAGCGATTCAGGGGACGAGTATGGCTACACCTTC. Its translation: CATSDSGDEYGYTF.